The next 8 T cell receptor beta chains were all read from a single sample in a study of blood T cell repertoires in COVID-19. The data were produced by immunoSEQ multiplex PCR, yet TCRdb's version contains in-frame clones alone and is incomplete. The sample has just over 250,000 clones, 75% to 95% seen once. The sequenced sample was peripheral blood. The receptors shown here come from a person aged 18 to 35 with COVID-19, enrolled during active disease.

The CDR3 nucleotides are TGTGCCAGCTCACTGGACAGGGCTAATTCACCCCTCCACTTT. Its protein product is CASSLDRANSPLHF. The rearrangement uses TRBV18 and TRBJ1-6, with 8 bases lining up with TRBD1. Germline values: CDR1 KGHSH, CDR2 LQKENI. J was trimmed by 6 bases and V by 4 bases; bases with no gene match: 2. The CDR3 has 14 amino acids.

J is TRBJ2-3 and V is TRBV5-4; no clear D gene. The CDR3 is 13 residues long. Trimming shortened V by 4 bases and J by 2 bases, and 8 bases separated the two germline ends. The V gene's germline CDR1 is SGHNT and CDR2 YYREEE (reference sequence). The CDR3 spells CASSPEHTDTQYF. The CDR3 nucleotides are TGTGCCAGCAGCCCGGAGCACACAGATACGCAGTATTTT. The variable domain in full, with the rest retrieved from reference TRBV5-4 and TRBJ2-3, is ETGVTQSPTHLIKTRGQQVTLRCSSQSGHNTVSWYQQALGQGPQFIFQYYREEENGRGNFPPRFSGLQFPNYSSELNVNALELDDSALYLCASSPEHTDTQYFGPGTRLTVL.

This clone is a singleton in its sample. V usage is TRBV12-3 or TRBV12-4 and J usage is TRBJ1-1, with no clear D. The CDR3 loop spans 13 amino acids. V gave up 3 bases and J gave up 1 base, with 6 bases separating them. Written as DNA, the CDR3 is TGTGCCAGCAGTTTGGCGGAGAACACTGAAGCTTTCTTT. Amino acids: CASSLAENTEAFF.

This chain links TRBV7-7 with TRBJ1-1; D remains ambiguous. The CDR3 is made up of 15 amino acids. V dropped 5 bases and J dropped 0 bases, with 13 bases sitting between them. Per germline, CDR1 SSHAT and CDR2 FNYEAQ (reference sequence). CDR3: CASSPPGTLNTEAFF. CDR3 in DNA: TGTGCCAGCAGCCCACCGGGAACCTTGAACACTGAAGCTTTCTTT.

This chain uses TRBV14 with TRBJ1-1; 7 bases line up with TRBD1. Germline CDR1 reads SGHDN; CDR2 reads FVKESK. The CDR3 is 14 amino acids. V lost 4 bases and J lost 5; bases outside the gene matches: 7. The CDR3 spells CASSPWTGGTEAFF. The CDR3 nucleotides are TGTGCCAGCAGCCCCTGGACAGGCGGAACTGAAGCTTTCTTT.

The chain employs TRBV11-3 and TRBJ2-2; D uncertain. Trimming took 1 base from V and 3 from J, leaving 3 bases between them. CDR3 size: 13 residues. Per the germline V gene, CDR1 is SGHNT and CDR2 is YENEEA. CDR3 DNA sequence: TGTGCCAGCAGCTTAGCAGACACCGGGGAGCTGTTTTTT. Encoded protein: CASSLADTGELFF.

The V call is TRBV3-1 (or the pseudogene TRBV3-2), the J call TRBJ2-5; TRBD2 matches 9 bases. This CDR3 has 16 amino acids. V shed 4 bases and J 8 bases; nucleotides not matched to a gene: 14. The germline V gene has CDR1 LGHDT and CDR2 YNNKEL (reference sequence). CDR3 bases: TGTGCCAGCAGCCCGAATTCGGCGGGAGGGCGAGGAACCCAGTACTTC. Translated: CASSPNSAGGRGTQYF.

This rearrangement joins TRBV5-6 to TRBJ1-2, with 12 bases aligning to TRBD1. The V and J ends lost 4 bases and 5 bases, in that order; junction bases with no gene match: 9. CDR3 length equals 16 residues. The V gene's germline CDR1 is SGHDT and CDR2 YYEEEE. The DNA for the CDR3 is TGTGCCAGCAGCGTCCGGGACAGGGGGCTCTCATATGGCTACACCTTC. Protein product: CASSVRDRGLSYGYTF.